This T cell receptor beta chain was captured in a study of regulatory T cells in long-lasting Graves disease. Looking at the study overall: By definition, persistent Graves' disease involved antithyroid drugs for over 5 years alongside positive TSH receptor antibodies.

Study conclusions and caveats: There were preferences for TRBV28, TRBJ1-2 and TRBJ2-5 in persistent disease. Patients with persistent disease shared under 3,500 public clonotypes, outpacing the approximately 920 shared by new patients. Compared with new cases, persistent Graves' patients showed reduced TCR diversity.

This clonotype has just a few counts. As yet, its antigen is unknown. The time point denotes: persistent/refractory GD, antithyroid drugs over 5 years with positive TRAb. From PBMCs, RNA was extracted and then used to make the TCR library. There are 18 residues in the CDR3. From germline, CDR1 is SGHKS and CDR2 YYEKEE (reference sequence). V was pared by 1 base and J by 1 base, with 8 bases of the junction left unmatched. Assembly of TCR beta libraries relied on iRepertoire HTBI primers together with Arm-PCR of CDR3 regions. A single record per CDR3 protein comes from TCRdb applying MiXCR to the multiplex PCR reads. Of approximately 350,000 distinct CDR3 sequences in the sample, roughly 23% were seen once.

The source was peripheral blood mononuclear cells (PBMCs), collected when the disease was refractory, from a patient treated with antithyroid drugs. The J gene is TRBJ2-6, the V gene TRBV5-5; 7 bases match TRBD1. The TCR sequence derives from a middle-aged woman with Graves disease. The DNA for the CDR3 is TGTGCCAGCAGCTTGTCCATACAGGGGTGGTCTGGGGCCAACGTCCTGACTTTC. Amino acids: CASSLSIQGWSGANVLTF.